Reported below is one T cell receptor beta chain. Documented treatment: oral pan-JAK inhibitor, 5-10 mg twice daily. cDNA prepared by RNA extraction and subsequent reverse transcription served as the template for sequencing. The table came from immunoSEQ multiplex PCR; TCRdb's copy has only in-frame clones and leaves some out. This table holds hundreds of thousands of clones, 60% found once. Trimming shortened V by 4 bases and J by 7 bases, and 14 bases separated the two germline ends. CDR1 LGHNT and CDR2 FRNRAP come from the germline V gene. CDR3 length: 14 amino acids. This sample was taken from a study of CD8+ T cells in alopecia areata.

Sample: CD4+ T cells sorted from blood, taken between weeks 51 and 54, from a patient treated with tofacitinib. The clonotype originates from a human donor with alopecia areata. The chain uses TRBV12-5 and TRBJ1-3; D possibly corresponds to TRBD1 (6 bases). CDR3 protein: CASGSGEQGNTIYF. The CDR3 DNA reads TGTGCTAGTGGTTCTGGGGAGCAGGGGAACACCATATATTTT.